The sequence of this T cell receptor (beta chain) was determined in a study of graft-versus-host responses after intestinal transplantation. Across the whole study: Recipients were all induced with anti-thymocyte globulin, then given tacrolimus and steroids for around 3 years. Regarding the study as a whole: Association was observed between peak circulating GvH clone levels and early post-transplant HvG declines.

The repertoire was sequenced with immunoSEQ multiplex PCR; TCRdb's copy has only in-frame clones and lacks some. The sample holds about 41,000 clones, 85% to 95% seen once. Comments on this clone: The antigen remains unidentified.

Trimming removed 4 bases at V and 3 bases at J, with 19 bases between. Germline loops: CDR1 SGHVS, CDR2 FQNEAQ. This CDR3 spans 16 amino acids. V usage is TRBV7-8 and J usage is TRBJ2-7; D possibly corresponds to TRBD2 (6 bases). The material sequenced was unstimulated CD8+ T cells sorted from spleen or lymph node cells, taken before transplant. The TCR comes from a human donor who was the organ donor for an intestinal transplant. The CDR3 nucleotides are TGTGCCAGCAGCTACCGCGGGAACCCCGAAGACTACGAGCAGTACTTC. This translates into CASSYRGNPEDYEQYF.